This T cell receptor beta chain was identified in a study of blood T cell repertoires in COVID-19. Study details: Nucleic acid was either cDNA or gDNA, and it came from T cells, B-cell-depleted T cells, or PBMCs.

Using immunoSEQ multiplex PCR, the repertoire was profiled, and TCRdb retains in-frame clones only, with some absent. The table shows over 140,000 clones, with over 60% occurring only once. Trimming cost V 1 base and J 10 bases; bases outside gene matches: 10. Germline assignment: CDR1 SGHNT and CDR2 YENEEA. This CDR3 has 16 amino acids. The source material was peripheral blood. The TCR sequence derives from a woman in her forties or fifties with active or convalescent COVID-19. The chain has TRBV11-3 and TRBJ2-1; 10 nucleotides line up with TRBD2. CDR3 DNA: TGTGCCAGCAGCTTAGGCCCCAGCGGGGGGGCGGGGGAGCAGTTCTTC. It codes for CASSLGPSGGAGEQFF.